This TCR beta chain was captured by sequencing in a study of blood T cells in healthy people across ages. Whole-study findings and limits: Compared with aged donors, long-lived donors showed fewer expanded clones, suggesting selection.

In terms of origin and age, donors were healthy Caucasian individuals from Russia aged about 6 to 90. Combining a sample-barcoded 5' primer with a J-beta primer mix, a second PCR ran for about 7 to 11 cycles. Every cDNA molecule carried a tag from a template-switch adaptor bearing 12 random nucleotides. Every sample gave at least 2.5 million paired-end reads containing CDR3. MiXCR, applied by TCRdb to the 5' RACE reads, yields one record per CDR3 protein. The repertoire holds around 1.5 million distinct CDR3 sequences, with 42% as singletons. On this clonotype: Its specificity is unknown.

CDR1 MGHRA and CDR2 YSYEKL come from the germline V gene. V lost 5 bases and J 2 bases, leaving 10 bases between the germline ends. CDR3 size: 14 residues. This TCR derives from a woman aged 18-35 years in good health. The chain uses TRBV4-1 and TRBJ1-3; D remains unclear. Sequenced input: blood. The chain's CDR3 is CASSEDQPGNTIYF. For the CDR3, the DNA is TGCGCCAGCAGCGAGGATCAACCTGGAAACACCATATATTTT.